One and the same sample provided the 3 T cell receptor beta chains below, sequenced in a study of T-cell reconstitution after alpha-beta-depleted transplantation in children. A TCRbeta library incorporating unique molecular identifiers was prepared. TCRdb redid the calling of the PCR reads with MiXCR, one entry per CDR3 protein. Found here are about 480,000 distinct CDR3 sequences, roughly an eighth of them singletons; the top ten hold around 5.6%. The sequencing here drew on PBMCs from the stem cell graft donor, taken from the stem cell graft. These receptors were obtained from a human donor who donated a stem cell graft to a child with combined immunodeficiency.

This clonotype has just a few counts. The chain joins TRBV5-1 to TRBJ2-1; 7 bases fit TRBD2. The CDR3 runs 19 residues. V was pared by 5 bases and J by 4 bases, with 21 bases of the junction left unmatched. From germline, CDR1 is SGHRS and CDR2 YFSETQ. This chain's CDR3 is CASRLDPFRLASVYNEQFF. The DNA for the CDR3 is TGCGCCAGCAGGCTTGACCCATTCCGACTAGCCTCCGTTTACAATGAGCAGTTCTTC.

This chain joins TRBV24-1 and TRBJ2-1, with 14 bases matching TRBD2. The CDR3 sequence is 14 residues long. Unmatched junction bases numbered 6, after V lost 9 bases and J lost 9 bases. Looked up from germline, CDR1 is KGHDR and CDR2 is SFDVKD. The CDR3 protein is CATATSGRASEQFF. The CDR3 DNA reads as TGTGCCACCGCGACTAGCGGGAGGGCCAGTGAGCAGTTCTTC.

This chain connects TRBV6-5 to TRBJ2-1; TRBD2 agrees at 16 bases. The CDR3 consists of 19 residues. Losses at the gene ends were 2 bases for V and 6 bases for J; bases not matched to a gene: 10. Looked up from germline, CDR1 is MNHEY and CDR2 is SVGAGI. The CDR3 nucleotides are TGTGCCAGCAGTTACACCTCCGGGACTAGCGGGGGGGCAACCAATGAGCAGTTCTTC. It is translated as CASSYTSGTSGGATNEQFF.